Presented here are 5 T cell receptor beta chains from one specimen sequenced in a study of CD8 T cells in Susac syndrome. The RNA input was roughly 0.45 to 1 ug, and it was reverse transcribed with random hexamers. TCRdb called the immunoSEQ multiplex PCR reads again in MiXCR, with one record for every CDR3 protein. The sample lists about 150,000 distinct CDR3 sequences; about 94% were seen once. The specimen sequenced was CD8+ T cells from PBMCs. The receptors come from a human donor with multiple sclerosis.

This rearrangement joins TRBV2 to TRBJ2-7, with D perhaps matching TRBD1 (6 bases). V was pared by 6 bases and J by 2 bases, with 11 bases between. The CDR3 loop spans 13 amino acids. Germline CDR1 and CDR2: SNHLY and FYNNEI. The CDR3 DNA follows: TGTGCCAGCAGGCAGGGGAAAACCTACGAGCAGTACTTC. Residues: CASRQGKTYEQYF.

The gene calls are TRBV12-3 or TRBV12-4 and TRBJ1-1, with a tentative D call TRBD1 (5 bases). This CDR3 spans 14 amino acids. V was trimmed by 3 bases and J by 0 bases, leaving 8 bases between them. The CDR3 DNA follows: TGTGCCAGCAGTTTCCGGGGCTTGAACACTGAAGCTTTCTTT. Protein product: CASSFRGLNTEAFF.

CDR3 DNA: TGTGCCTGGAGTCTTCAGTCGTGGGGCAACGAGCAGTACTTC. It codes for CAWSLQSWGNEQYF. The chain carries TRBV30 and TRBJ2-7; weak D call: TRBD1 (5 bases). This CDR3 has 14 amino acids. Trimming shortened V by 2 bases and J by 5 bases, and 16 bases separated the two germline ends. CDR1 and CDR2 (germline): GTSNPN, SVGIG (reference sequence).

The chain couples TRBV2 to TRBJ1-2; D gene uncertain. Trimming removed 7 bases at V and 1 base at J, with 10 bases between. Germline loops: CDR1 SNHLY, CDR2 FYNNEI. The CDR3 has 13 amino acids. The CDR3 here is CASIRTFNYGYTF. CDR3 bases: TGTGCCAGCATTCGGACGTTTAACTATGGCTACACCTTC.

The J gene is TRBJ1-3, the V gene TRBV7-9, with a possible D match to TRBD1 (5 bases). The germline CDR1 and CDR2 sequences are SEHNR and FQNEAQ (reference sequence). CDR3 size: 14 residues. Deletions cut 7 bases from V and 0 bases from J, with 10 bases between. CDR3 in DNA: TGTGCCAGCACAAGGGACGCCTCTGGAAACACCATATATTTT. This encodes CASTRDASGNTIYF. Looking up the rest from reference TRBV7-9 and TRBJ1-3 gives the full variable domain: DTGVSQNPRHKITKRGQNVTFRCDPISEHNRLYWYRQTLGQGPEFLTYFQNEAQLEKSRLLSDRFSAERPKGSFSTLEIQRTEQGDSAMYLCASTRDASGNTIYFGEGSWLTVV.